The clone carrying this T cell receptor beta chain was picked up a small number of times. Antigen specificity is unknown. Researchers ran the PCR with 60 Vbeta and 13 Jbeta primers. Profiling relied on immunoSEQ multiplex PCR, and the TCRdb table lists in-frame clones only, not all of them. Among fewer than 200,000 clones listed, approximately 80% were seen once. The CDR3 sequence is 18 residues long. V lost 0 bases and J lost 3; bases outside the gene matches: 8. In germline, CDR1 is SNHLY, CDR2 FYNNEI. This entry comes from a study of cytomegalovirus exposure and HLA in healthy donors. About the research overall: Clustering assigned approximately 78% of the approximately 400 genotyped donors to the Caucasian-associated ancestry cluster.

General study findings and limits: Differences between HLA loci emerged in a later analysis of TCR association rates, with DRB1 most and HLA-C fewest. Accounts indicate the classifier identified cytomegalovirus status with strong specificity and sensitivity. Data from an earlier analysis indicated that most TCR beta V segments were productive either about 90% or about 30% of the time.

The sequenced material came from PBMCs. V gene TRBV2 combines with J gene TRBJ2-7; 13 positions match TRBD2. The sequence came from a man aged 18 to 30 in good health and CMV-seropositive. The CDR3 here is CASSEAEGTSGTSYEQYF. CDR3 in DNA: TGTGCCAGCAGTGAAGCGGAGGGGACTAGCGGGACCAGCTACGAGCAGTACTTC.